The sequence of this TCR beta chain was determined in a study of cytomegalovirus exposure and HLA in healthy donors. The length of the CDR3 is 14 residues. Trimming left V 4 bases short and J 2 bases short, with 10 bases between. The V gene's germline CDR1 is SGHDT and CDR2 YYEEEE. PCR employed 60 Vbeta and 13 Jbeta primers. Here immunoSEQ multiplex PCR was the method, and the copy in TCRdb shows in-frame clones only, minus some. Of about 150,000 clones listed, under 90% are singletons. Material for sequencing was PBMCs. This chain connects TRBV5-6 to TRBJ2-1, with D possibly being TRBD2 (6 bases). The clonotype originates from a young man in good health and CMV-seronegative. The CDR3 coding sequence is TGTGCCAGCAGCGGGGACTGGGCCTACAATGAGCAGTTCTTC. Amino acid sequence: CASSGDWAYNEQFF.